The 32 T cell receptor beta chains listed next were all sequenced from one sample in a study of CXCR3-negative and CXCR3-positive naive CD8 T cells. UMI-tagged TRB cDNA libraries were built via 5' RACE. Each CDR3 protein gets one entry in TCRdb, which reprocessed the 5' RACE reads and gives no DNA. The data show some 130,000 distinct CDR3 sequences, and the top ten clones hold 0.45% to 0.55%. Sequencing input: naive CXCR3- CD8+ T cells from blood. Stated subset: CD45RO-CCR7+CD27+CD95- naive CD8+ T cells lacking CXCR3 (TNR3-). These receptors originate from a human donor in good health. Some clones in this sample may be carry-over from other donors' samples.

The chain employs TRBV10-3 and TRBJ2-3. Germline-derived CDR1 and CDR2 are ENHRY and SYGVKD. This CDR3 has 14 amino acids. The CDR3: CAISEGDSADTQYF.

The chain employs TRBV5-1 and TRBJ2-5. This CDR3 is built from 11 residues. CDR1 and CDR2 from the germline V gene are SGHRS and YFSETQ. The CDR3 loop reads CASSFPETQYF.

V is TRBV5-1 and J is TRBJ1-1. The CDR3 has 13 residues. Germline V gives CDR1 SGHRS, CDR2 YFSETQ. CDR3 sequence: CASSLVAVSQAFF.

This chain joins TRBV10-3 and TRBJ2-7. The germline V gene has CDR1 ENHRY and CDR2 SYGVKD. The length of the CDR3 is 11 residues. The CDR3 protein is CAISEGYEQYF.

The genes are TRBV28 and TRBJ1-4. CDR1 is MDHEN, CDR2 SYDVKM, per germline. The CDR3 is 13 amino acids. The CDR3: CASNLRTNEKLFF.

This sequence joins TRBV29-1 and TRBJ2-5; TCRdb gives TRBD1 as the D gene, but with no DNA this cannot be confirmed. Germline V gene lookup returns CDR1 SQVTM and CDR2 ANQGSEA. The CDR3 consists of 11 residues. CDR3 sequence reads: CSALGGETQYF.

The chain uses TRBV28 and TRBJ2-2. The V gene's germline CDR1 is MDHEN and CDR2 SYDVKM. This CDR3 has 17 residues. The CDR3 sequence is CASTPRVAGTNTGELFF.

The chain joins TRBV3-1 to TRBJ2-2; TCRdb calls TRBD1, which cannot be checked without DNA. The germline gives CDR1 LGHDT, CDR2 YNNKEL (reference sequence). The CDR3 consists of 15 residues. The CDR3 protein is CASSQDWGQDGELFF. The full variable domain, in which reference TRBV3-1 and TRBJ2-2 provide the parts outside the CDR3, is DTAVSQTPKYLVTQMGNDKSIKCEQNLGHDTMYWYKQDSKKFLKIMFSYNNKELIINETVPNRFSPKSPDKAHLNLHINSLELGDSAVYFCASSQDWGQDGELFFGEGSRLTVL.

The CDR3 here is CASSSWTNGYTF. The gene calls are TRBV7-9 and TRBJ1-2. The germline gives CDR1 SEHNR, CDR2 FQNEAQ (reference sequence). The CDR3 length is 12 residues.

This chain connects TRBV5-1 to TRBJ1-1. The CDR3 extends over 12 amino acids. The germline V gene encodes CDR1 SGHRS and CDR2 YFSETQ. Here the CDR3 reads CASSLGHTEAFF.

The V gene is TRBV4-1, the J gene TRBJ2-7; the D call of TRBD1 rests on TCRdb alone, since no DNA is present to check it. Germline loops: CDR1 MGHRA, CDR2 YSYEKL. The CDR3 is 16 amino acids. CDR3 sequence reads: CASSPTTGTASAEQYF.

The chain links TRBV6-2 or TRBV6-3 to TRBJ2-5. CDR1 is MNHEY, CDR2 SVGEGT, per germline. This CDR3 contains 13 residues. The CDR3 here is CASSYSVMKTQYF.

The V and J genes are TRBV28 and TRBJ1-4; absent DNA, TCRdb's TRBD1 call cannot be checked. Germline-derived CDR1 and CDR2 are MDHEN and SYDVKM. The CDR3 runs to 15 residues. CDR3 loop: CASSSNRESAEELFF.

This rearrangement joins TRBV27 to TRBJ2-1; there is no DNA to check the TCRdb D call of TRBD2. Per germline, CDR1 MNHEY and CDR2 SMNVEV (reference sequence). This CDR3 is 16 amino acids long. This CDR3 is CASGLAGGPSYNEQFF.

The CDR3 here is CASSQTFLAGGSTGELFF. The genes are TRBV7-2 and TRBJ2-2; lacking DNA, the TRBD2 call made by TCRdb goes unchecked. Germline V gene sequence: CDR1 SGHTA, CDR2 FQGNSA. This CDR3 has 18 amino acids.

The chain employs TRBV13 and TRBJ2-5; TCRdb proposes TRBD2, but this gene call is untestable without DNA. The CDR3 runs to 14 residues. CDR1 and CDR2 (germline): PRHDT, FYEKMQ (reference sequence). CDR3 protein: CASSLGTSGKTQYF. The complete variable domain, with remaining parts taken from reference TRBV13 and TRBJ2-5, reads AAGVIQSPRHLIKEKRETATLKCYPIPRHDTVYWYQQGPGQDPQFLISFYEKMQSDKGSIPDRFSAQQFSDYHSELNMSSLELGDSALYFCASSLGTSGKTQYFGPGTRLLVL.

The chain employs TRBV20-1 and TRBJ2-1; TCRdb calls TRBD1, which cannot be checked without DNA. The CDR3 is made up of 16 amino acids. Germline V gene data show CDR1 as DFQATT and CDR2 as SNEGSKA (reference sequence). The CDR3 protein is CSARAQDRATYNEQFF.

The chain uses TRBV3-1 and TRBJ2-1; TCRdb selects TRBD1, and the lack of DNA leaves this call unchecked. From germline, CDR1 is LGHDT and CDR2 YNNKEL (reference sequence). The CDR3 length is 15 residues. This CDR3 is CASCQGTETYNEQFF.

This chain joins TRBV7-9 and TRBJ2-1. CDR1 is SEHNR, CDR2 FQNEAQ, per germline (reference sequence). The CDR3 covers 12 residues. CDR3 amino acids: CAGGSSYNEQFF.

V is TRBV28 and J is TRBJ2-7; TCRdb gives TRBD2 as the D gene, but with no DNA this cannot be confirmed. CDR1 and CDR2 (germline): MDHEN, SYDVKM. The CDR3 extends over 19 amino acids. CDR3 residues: CASSFSGTSGRSTSYEQYF.

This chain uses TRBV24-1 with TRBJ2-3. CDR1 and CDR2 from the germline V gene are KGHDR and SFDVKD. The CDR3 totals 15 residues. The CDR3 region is CATSDLTDLTDTQYF.

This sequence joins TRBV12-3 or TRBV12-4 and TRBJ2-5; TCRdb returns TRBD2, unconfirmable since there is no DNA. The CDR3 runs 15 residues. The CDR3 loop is CASSGLAGPQETQYF.

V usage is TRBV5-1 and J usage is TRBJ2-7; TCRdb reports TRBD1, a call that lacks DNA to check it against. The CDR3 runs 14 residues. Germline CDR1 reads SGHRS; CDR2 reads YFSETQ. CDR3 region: CASSLWQGIDEQYF.

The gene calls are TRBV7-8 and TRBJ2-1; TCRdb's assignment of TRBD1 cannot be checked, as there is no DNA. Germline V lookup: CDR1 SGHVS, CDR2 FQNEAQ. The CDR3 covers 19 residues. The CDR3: CASSSPGHRSRQSYDEQFF.

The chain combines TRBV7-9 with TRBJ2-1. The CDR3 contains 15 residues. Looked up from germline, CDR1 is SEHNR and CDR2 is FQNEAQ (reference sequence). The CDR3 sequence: CASSPTGASYNEQFF.

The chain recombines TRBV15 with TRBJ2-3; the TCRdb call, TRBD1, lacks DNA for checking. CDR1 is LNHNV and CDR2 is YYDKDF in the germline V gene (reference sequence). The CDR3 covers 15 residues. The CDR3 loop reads CATSNVGGVTDTQYF.

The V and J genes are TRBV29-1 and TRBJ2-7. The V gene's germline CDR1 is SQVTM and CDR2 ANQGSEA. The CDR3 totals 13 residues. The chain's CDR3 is CSVEVPGSYEQYF.

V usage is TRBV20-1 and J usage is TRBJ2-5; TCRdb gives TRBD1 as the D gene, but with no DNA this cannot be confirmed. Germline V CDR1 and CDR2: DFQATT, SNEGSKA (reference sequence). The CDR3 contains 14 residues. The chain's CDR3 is CSARHSGQGETQYF.

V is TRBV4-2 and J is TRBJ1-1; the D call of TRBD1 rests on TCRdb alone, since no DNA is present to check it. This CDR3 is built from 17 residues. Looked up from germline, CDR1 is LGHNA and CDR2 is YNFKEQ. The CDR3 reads CASSQDRQGAGLWAAFF.

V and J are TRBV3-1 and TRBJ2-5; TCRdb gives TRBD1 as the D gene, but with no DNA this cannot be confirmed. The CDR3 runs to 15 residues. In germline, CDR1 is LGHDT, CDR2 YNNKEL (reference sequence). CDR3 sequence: CASSHLAGAMETQYF.

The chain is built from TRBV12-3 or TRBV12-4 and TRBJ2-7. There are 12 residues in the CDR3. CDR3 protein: CASSLYSHEQYF.

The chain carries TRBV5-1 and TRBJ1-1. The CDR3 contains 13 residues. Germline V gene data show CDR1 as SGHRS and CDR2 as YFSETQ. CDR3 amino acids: CASSRPGNTEAFF.